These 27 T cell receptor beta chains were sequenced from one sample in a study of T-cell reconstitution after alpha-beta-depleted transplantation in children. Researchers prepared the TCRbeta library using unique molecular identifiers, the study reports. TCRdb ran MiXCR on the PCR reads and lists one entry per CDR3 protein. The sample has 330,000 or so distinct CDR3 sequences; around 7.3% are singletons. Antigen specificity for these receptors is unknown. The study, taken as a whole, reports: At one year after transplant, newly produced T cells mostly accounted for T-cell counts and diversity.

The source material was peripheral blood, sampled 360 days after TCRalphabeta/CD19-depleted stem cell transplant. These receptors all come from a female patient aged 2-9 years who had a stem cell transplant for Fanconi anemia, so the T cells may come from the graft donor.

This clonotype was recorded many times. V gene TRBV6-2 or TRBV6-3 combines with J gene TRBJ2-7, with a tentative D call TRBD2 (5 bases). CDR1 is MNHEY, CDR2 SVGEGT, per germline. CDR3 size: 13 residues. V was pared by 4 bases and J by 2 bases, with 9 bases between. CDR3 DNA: TGTGCCAGCAGTTCGACGGGGACCTACGAGCAGTACGTC. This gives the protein CASSSTGTYEQYV.

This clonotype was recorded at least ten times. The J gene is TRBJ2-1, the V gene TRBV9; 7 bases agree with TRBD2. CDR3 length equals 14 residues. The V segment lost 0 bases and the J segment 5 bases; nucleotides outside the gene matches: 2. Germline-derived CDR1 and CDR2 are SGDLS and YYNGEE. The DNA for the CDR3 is TGTGCCAGCAGCGTAGATCTAGCGGACAATGAGCAGTTCTTC. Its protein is CASSVDLADNEQFF.

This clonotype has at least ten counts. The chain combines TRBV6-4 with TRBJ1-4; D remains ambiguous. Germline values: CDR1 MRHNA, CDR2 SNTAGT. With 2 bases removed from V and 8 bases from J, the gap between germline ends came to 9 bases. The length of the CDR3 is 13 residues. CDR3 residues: CASSDAAREKLFF. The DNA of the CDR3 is TGTGCCAGCAGTGACGCCGCGAGGGAAAAACTGTTTTTT.

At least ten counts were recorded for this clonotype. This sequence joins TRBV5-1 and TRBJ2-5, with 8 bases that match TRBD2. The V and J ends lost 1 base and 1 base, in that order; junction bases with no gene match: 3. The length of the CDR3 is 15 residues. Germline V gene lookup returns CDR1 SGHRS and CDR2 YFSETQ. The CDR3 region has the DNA TGCGCCAGCAGCTTGTCCGGGACTAGCCAAGAGACCCAGTACTTC. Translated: CASSLSGTSQETQYF.

CDR3 amino acids: CSALIGAEWNYEQYF. Written as DNA, the CDR3 is TGCAGTGCTTTGATCGGCGCCGAATGGAATTACGAGCAGTACTTC. The rearrangement links TRBV20-1 to TRBJ2-7, with D uncertain. The CDR3 totals 15 residues. Trimming left V 5 bases short and J 4 bases short, with 21 bases between. Per the germline V gene, CDR1 is DFQATT and CDR2 is SNEGSKA (reference sequence).

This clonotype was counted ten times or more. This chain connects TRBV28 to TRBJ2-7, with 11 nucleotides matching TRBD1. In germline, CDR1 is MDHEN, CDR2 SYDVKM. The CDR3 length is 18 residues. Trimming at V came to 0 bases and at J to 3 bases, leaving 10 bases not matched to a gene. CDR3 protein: CASSLWGPPGQGVYEQYF. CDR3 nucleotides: TGTGCCAGCAGTTTATGGGGCCCTCCGGGACAGGGGGTCTACGAGCAGTACTTC. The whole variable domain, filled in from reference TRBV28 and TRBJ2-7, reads DVKVTQSSRYLVKRTGEKVFLECVQDMDHENMFWYRQDPGLGLRLIYFSYDVKMKEKGDIPEGYSVSREKKERFSLILESASTNQTSMYLCASSLWGPPGQGVYEQYFGPGTRLTVT.

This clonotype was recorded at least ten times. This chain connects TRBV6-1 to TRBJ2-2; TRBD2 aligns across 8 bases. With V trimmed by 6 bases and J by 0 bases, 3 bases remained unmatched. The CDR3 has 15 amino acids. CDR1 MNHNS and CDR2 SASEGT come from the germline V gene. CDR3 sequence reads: CASRILAANTGELFF. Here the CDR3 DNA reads TGTGCCAGCAGGATACTAGCGGCGAACACCGGGGAGCTGTTTTTT.

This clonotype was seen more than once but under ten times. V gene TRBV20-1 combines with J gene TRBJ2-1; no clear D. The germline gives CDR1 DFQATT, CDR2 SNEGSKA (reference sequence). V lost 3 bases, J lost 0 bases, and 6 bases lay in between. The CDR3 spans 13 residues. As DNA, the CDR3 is TGCAGTGCTAGGCCGAGCTCCTACAATGAGCAGTTCTTC. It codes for CSARPSSYNEQFF.

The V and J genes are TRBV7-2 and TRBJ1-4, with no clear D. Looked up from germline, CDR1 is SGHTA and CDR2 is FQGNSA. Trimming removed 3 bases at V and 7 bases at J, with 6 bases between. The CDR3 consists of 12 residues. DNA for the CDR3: TGTGCCAGCAGCTTTGGGGTTGAAAAACTGTTTTTT. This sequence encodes CASSFGVEKLFF.

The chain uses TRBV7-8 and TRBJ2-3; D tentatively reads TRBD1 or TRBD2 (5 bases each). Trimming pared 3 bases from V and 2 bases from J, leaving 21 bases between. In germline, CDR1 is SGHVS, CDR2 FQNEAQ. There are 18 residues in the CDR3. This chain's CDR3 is CASSLVGVQGSLTDTQYF. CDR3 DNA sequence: TGTGCCAGCAGCTTGGTCGGGGTTCAGGGATCCCTCACAGATACGCAGTATTTT.

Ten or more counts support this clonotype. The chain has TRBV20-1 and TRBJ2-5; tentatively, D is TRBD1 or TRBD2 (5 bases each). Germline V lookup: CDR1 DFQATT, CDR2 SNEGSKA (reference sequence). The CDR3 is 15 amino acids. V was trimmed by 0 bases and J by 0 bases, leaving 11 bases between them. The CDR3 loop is CSARDPRGYQETQYF. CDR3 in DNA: TGCAGTGCTAGAGACCCGAGGGGTTACCAAGAGACCCAGTACTTC.

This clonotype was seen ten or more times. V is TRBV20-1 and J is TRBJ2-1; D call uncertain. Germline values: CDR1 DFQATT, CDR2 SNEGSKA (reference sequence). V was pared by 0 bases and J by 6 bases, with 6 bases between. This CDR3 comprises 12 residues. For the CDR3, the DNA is TGCAGTGCTAGAGATCGCGGCAATGAGCAGTTCTTC. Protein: CSARDRGNEQFF.

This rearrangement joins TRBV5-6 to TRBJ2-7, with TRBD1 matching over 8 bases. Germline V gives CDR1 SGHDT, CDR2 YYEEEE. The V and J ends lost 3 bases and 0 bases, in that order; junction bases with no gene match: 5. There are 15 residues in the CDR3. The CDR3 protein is CASSSLGTGSYEQYF. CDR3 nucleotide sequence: TGTGCCAGCAGCTCCCTCGGGACAGGCTCCTACGAGCAGTACTTC.

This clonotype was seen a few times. This CDR3 is CASSLSGTGGLGGGYTF. In DNA, the CDR3 is TGTGCCAGCAGTTTATCCGGGACAGGGGGCTTAGGGGGGGGCTACACCTTC. The V and J genes are TRBV28 and TRBJ1-2; 12 nucleotides line up with TRBD1. V was pared by 1 base and J by 8 bases, with 11 bases of the junction left unmatched. The CDR3 has 17 amino acids. Germline V gene data show CDR1 as MDHEN and CDR2 as SYDVKM.

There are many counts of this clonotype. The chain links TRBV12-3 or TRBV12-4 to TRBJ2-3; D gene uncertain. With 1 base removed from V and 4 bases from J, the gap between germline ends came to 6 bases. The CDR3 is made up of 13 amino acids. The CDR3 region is CASSLGPADTQYF. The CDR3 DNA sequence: TGTGCCAGCAGTTTAGGGCCCGCAGATACGCAGTATTTT.

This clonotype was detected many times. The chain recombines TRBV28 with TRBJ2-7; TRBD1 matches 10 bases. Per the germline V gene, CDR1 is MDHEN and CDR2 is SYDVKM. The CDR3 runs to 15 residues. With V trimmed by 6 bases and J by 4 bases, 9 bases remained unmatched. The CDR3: CASRSPGQGFYEQYV. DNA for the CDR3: TGTGCCAGCAGATCCCCGGGACAGGGGTTTTACGAGCAGTACGTC.

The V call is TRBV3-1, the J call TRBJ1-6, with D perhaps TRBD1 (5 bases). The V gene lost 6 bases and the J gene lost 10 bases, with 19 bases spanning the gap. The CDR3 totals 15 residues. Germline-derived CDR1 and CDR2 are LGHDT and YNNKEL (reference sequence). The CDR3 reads CASSYGHSQGSPLHF. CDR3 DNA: TGTGCCAGCAGTTACGGACATAGTCAAGGCTCACCCCTCCACTTT.

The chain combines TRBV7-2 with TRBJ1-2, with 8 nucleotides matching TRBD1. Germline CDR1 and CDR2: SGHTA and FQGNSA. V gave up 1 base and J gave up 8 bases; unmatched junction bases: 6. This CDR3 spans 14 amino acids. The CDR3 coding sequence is TGTGCCAGCAGCTTAGGGACAGGGTTAAGAGGCTACACCTTC. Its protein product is CASSLGTGLRGYTF.

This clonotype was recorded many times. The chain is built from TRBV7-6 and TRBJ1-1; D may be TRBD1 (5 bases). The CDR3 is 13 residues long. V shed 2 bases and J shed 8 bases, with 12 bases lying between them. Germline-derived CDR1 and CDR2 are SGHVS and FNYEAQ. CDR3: CASSLTGQGEAFF. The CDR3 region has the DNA TGTGCCAGCAGCTTAACCGGCCAGGGCGAAGCTTTCTTT.

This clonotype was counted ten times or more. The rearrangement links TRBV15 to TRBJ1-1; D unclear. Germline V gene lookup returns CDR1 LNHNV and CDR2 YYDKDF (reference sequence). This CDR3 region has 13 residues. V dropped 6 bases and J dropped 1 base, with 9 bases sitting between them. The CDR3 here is CATSWFRNTEAFF. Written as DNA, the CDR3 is TGTGCCACCAGTTGGTTTCGGAACACTGAAGCTTTCTTT.

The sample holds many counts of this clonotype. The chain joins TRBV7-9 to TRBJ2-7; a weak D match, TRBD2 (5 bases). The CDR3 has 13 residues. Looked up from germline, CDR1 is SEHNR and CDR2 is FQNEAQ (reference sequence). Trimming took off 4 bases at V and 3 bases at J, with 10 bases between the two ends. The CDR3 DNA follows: TGTGCCAGCAGCTCGGAAGACTACTACGAGCAGTACTTC. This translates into CASSSEDYYEQYF.

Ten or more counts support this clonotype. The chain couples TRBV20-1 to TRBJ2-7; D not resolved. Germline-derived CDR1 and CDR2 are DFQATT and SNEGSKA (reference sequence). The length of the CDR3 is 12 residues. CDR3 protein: CTIRADRYEQYV. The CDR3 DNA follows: TGCACCATTCGAGCAGACCGCTACGAGCAGTACGTC.

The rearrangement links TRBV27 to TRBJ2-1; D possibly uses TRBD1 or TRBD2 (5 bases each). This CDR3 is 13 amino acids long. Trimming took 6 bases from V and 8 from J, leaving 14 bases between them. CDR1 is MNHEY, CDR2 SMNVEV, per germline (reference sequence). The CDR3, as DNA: TGTGCCAGCAGAATCGCATTGGGGGATGAGCAGTTCTTC. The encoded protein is CASRIALGDEQFF.

CDR3 in amino acids: CASSLGQGLSDTQYF. In DNA, the CDR3 is TGTGCCAGCAGCTTGGGACAGGGGCTTTCAGATACGCAGTATTTT. The genes are TRBV7-9 and TRBJ2-3; 10 positions match TRBD1. V gave up 3 bases and J gave up 4 bases; unmatched junction bases: 4. This CDR3 has 15 amino acids. Germline assignment: CDR1 SEHNR and CDR2 FQNEAQ (reference sequence).

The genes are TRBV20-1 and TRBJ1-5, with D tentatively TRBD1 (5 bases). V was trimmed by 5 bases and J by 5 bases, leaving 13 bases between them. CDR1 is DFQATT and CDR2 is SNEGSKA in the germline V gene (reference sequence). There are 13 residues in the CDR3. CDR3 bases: TGCAGTGCTCGGAGGGGTCGGGATCAGCCCCAGCATTTT. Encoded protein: CSARRGRDQPQHF.

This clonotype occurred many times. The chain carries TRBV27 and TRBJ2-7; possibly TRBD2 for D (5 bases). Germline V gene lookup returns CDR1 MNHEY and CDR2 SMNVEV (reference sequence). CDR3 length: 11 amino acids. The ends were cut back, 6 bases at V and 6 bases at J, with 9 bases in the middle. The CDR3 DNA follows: TGTGCCAGCAGCTACCGGGGCGAGCAGTACGTC. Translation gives CASSYRGEQYV.

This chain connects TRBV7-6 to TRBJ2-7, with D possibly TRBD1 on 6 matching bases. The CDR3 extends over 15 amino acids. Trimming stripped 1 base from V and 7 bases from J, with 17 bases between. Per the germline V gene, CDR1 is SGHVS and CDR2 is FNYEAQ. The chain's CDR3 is CASSLDQGPMGEQYF. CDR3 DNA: TGTGCCAGCAGCTTAGATCAGGGGCCCATGGGGGAGCAGTACTTC.